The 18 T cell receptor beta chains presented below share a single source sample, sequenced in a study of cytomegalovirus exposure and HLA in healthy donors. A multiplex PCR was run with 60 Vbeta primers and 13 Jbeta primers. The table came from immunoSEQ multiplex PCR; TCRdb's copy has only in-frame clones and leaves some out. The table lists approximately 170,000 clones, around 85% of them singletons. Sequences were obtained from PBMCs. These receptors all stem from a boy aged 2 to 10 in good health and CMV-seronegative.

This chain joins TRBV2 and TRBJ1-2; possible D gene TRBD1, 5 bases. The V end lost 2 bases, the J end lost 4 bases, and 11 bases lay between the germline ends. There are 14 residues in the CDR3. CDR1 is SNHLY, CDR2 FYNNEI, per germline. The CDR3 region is CASSEIRGSYGYTF. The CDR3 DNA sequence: TGTGCCAGCAGTGAAATAAGGGGTTCCTATGGCTACACCTTC. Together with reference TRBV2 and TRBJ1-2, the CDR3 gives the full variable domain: EPEVTQTPSHQVTQMGQEVILRCVPISNHLYFYWYRQILGQKVEFLVSFYNNEISEKSEIFDDQFSVERPDGSNFTLKIRSTKLEDSAMYFCASSEIRGSYGYTFGSGTRLTVV.

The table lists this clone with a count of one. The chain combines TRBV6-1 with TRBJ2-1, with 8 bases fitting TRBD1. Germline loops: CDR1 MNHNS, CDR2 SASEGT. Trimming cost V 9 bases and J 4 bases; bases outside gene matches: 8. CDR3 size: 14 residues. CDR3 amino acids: CASFSTGVYNEQFF. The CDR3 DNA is TGTGCCAGTTTTTCGACAGGGGTATACAATGAGCAGTTCTTC.

The CDR3 reads CASSYRPLRNQPQHF. CDR3 DNA: TGTGCCAGCAGCTACAGACCGCTCAGAAATCAGCCCCAGCATTTT. The genes are TRBV28 and TRBJ1-5; unclear D gene. CDR3 length: 15 amino acids. Trimming stripped 6 bases from V and 4 bases from J, with 16 bases between. Germline CDR1 MDHEN, CDR2 SYDVKM.

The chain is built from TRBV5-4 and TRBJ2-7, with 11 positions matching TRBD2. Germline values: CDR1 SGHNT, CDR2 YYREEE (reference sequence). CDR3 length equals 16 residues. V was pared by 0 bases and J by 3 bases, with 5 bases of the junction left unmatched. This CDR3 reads CASSLGGTSGVYEQYV. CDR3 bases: TGTGCCAGCAGCTTGGGGGGGACTAGCGGCGTCTACGAGCAGTACGTC.

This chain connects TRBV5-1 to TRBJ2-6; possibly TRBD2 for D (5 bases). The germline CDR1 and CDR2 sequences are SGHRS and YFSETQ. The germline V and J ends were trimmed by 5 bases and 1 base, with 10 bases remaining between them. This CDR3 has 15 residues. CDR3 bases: TGCGCCAGCAGGAATTCGGGGTCTGGGGCCAACGTCCTGACTTTC. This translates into CASRNSGSGANVLTF.

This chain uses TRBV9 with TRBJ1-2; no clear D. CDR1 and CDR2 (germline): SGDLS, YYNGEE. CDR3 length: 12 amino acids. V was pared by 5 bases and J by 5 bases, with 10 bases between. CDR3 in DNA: TGTGCCAGCAGAGATAGGAGGTATGGCTACACCTTC. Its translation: CASRDRRYGYTF.

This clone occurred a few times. This CDR3 is CASSLGQGVSYNSPLHF. CDR3 sequence (DNA): TGTGCCAGCAGCTTAGGACAGGGTGTCTCCTATAATTCACCCCTCCACTTT. The chain uses TRBV7-2 and TRBJ1-6, with 7 bases that match TRBD1. The CDR3 consists of 17 residues. Unmatched junction bases numbered 3, after V lost 1 base and J lost 0 bases. The germline gives CDR1 SGHTA, CDR2 FQGNSA. The full variable domain, with the rest looked up from reference TRBV7-2 and TRBJ1-6, is GAGVSQSPSNKVTEKGKDVELRCDPISGHTALYWYRQSLGQGLEFLIYFQGNSAPDKSGLPSDRFSAERTGGSVSTLTIQRTQQEDSAVYLCASSLGQGVSYNSPLHFGNGTRLTVT.

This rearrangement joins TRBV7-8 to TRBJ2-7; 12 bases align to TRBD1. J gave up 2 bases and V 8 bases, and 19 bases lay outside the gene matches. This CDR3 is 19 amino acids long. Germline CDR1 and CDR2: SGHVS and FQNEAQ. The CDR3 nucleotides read TGTGCCAGCCAACCACCGACCGGGACAGGGGGCAGAGCCGCCTACGAGCAGTACTTC. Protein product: CASQPPTGTGGRAAYEQYF.

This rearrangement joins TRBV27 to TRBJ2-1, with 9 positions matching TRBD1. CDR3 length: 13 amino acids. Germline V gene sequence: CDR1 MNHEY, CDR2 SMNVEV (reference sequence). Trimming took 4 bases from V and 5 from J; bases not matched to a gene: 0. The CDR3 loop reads CASSWTGDNEQFF. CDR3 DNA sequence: TGTGCCAGCAGTTGGACAGGGGACAATGAGCAGTTCTTC.

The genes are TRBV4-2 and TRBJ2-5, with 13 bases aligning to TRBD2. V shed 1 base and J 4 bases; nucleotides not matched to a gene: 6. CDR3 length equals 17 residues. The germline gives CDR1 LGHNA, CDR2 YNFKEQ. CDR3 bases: TGTGCCAGCAGCCAAGTCCCGGGACTAGCGGGGCGAGAGACCCAGTACTTC. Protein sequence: CASSQVPGLAGRETQYF.

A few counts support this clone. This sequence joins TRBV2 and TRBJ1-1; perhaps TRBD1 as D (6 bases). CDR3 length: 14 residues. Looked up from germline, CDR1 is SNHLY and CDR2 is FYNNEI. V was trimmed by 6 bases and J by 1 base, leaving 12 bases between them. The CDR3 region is CASSYRAGNTEAFF. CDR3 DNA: TGTGCCAGCAGCTACAGGGCGGGGAACACTGAAGCTTTCTTT.

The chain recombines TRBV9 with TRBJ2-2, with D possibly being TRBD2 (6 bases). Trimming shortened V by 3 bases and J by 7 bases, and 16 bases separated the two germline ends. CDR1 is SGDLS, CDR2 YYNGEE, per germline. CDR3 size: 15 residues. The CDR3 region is CASSGGSGVVGELFF. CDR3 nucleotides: TGTGCCAGCAGCGGAGGATCGGGGGTCGTCGGGGAGCTGTTTTTT. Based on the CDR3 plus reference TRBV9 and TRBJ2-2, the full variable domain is DSGVTQTPKHLITATGQRVTLRCSPRSGDLSVYWYQQSLDQGLQFLIQYYNGEERAKGNILERFSAQQFPDLHSELNLSSLELGDSALYFCASSGGSGVVGELFFGEGSRLTVL.

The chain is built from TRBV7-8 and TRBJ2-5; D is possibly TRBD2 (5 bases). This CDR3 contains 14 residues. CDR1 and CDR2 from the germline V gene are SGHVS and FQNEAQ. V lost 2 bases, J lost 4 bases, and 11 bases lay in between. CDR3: CASSLFLGGETQYF. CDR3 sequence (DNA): TGTGCCAGCAGCTTATTCCTAGGAGGAGAGACCCAGTACTTC. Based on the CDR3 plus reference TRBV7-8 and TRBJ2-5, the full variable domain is GAGVSQSPRYKVAKRGQDVALRCDPISGHVSLFWYQQALGQGPEFLTYFQNEAQLDKSGLPSDRFFAERPEGSVSTLKIQRTQQEDSAVYLCASSLFLGGETQYFGPGTRLLVL.

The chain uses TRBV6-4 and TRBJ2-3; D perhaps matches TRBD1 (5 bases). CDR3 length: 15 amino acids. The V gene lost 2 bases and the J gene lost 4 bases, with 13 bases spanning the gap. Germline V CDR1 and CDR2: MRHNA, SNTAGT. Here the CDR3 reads CASSDAGNVADTQYF. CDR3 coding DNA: TGTGCCAGCAGTGACGCAGGGAATGTCGCAGATACGCAGTATTTT.

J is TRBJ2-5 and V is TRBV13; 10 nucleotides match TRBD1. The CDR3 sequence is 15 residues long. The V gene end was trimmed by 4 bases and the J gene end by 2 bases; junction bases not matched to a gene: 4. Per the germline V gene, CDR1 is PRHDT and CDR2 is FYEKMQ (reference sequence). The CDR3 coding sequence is TGTGCCAGCAGCTCCCGACAGGGGGCTCAAGAGACCCAGTACTTC. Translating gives CASSSRQGAQETQYF. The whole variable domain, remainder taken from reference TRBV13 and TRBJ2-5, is AAGVIQSPRHLIKEKRETATLKCYPIPRHDTVYWYQQGPGQDPQFLISFYEKMQSDKGSIPDRFSAQQFSDYHSELNMSSLELGDSALYFCASSSRQGAQETQYFGPGTRLLVL.

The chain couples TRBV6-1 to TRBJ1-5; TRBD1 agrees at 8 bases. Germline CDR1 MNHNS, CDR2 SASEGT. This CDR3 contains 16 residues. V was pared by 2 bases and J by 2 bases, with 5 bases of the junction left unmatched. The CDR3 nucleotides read TGTGCCAGCAGTGAATCGGACAGGGTGGGCAATCAGCCCCAGCATTTT. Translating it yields CASSESDRVGNQPQHF.

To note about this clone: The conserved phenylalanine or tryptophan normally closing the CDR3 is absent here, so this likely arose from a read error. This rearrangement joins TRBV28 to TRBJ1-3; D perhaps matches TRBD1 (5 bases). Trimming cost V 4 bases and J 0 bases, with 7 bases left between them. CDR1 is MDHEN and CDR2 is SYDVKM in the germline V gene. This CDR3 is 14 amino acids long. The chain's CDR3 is CASSSTGSGNTIYS. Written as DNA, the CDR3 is TGTGCCAGCAGTTCAACAGGCTCTGGAAACACCATATATTCT.

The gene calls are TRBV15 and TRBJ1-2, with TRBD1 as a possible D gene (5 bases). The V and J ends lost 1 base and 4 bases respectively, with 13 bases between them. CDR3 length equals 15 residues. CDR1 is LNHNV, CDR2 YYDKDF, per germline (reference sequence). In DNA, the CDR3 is TGTGCCACCAGCAGAGCCGGCGGGGCAAGCTATGGCTACACCTTC. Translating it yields CATSRAGGASYGYTF.